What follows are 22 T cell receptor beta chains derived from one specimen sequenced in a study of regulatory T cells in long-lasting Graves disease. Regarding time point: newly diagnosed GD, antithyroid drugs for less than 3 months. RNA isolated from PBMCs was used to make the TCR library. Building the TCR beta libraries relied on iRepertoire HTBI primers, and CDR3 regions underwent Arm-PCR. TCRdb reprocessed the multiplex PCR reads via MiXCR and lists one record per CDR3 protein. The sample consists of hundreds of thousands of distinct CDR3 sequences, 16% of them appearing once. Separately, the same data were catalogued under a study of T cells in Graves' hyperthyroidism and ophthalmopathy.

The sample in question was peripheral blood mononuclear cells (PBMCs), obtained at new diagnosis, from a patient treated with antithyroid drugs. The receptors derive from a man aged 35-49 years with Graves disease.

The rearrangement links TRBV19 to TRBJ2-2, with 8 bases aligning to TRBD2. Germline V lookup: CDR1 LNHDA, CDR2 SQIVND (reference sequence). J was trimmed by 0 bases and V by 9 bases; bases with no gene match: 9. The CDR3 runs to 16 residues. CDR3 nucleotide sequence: TGTGCCAGCAGCAAGGTAGCGGGGTCGAACACCGGGGAGCTGTTTTTT. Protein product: CASSKVAGSNTGELFF.

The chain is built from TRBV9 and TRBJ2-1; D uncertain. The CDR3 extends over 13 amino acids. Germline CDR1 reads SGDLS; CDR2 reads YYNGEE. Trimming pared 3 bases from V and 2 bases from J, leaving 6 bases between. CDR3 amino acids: CASSANPYNEQFF. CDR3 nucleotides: TGTGCCAGCAGCGCCAACCCCTACAATGAGCAGTTCTTC.

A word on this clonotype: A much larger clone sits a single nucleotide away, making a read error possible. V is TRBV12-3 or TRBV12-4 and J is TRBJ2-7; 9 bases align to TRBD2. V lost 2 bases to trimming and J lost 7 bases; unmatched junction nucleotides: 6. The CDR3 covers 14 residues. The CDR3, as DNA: TGTGCCAGCAGTTTAATGCTAGCGGGGTATGAGCAGTACTTC. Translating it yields CASSLMLAGYEQYF.

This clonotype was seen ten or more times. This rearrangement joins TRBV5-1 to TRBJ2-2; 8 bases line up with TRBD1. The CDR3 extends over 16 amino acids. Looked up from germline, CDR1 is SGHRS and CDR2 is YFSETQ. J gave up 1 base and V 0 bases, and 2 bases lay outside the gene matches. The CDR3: CASSLAGTGNTGELFF. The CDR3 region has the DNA TGCGCCAGCAGCTTGGCCGGGACAGGGAACACCGGGGAGCTGTTTTTT.

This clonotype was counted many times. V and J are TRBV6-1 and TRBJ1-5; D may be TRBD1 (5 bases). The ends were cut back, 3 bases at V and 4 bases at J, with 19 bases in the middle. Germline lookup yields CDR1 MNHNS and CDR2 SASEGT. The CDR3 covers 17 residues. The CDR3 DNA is TGTGCCAGCAGTGATTGGGCAGGGTTGAGGGGAAATCAGCCCCAGCATTTT. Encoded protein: CASSDWAGLRGNQPQHF.

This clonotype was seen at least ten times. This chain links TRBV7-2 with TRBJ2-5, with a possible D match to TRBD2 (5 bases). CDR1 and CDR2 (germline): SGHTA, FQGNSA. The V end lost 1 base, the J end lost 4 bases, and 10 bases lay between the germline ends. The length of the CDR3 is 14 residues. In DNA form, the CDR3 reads TGTGCCAGCAGCTTAGTCCGAGGGAGAGAGACCCAGTACTTC. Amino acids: CASSLVRGRETQYF. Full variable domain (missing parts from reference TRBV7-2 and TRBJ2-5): GAGVSQSPSNKVTEKGKDVELRCDPISGHTALYWYRQSLGQGLEFLIYFQGNSAPDKSGLPSDRFSAERTGGSVSTLTIQRTQQEDSAVYLCASSLVRGRETQYFGPGTRLLVL.

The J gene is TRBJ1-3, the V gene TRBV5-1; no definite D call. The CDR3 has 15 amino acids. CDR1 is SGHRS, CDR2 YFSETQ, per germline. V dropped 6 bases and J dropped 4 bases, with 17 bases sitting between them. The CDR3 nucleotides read TGCGCCAGCACCATAGAGAACAGTCCAGGAAACACCATATATTTT. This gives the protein CASTIENSPGNTIYF.

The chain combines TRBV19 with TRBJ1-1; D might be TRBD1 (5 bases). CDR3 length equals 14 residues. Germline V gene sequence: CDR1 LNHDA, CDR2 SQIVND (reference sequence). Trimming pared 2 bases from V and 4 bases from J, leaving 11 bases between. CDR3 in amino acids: CASSIIGRVTEAFF. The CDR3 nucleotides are TGTGCCAGTAGTATAATCGGCAGGGTCACTGAAGCTTTCTTT.

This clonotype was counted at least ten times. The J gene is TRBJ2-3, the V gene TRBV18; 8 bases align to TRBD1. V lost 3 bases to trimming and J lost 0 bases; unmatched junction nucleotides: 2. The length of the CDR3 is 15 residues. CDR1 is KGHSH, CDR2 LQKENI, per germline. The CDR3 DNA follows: TGTGCCAGCTCACCGGGACAGGCTAGCACAGATACGCAGTATTTT. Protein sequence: CASSPGQASTDTQYF.

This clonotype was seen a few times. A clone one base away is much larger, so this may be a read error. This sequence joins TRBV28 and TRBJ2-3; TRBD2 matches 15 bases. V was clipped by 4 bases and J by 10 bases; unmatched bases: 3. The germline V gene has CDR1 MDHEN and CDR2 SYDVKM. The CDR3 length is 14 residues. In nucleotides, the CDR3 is TGTGCCAGCAGTTCGGGACTAGCGGGGGGTGCGCAGTATTTT. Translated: CASSSGLAGGAQYF.

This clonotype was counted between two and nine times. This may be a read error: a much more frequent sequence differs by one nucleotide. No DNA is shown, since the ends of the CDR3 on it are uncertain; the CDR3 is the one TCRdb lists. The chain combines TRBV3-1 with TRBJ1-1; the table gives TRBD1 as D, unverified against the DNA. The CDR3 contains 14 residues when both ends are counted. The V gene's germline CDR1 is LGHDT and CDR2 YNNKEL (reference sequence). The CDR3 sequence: CASSQVAGGTEASF.

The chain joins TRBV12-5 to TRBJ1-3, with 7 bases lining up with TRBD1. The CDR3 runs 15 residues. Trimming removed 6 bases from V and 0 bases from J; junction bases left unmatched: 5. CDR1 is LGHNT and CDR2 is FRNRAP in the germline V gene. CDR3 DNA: TGTGCTAGTGGACTCGGACAGGTCTCTGGAAACACCATATATTTT. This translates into CASGLGQVSGNTIYF.

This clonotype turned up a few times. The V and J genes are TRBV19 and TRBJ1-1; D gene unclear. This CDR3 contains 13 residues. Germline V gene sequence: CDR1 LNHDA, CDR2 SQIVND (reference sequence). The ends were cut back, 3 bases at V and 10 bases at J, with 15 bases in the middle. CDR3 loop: CASSIERQEAAFF. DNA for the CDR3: TGTGCCAGTAGTATCGAAAGGCAGGAAGCAGCTTTCTTT. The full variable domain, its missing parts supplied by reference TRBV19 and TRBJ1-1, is DGGITQSPKYLFRKEGQNVTLSCEQNLNHDAMYWYRQDPGQGLRLIYYSQIVNDFQKGDIAEGYSVSREKKESFPLTVTSAQKNPTAFYLCASSIERQEAAFFGQGTRLTVV.

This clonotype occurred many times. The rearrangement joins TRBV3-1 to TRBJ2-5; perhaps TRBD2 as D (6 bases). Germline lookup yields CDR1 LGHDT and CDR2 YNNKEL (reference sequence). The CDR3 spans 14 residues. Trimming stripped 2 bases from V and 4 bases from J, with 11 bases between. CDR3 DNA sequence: TGTGCCAGCAGCCAACTCCTAGCGTCAGAGACCCAGTACTTC. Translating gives CASSQLLASETQYF.

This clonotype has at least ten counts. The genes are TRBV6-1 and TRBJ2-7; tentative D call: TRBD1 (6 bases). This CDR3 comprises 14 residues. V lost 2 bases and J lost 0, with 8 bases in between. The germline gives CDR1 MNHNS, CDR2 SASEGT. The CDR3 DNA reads TGTGCCAGCAGTGAACAGGGGCGCTCCTACGAGCAGTACTTC. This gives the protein CASSEQGRSYEQYF.

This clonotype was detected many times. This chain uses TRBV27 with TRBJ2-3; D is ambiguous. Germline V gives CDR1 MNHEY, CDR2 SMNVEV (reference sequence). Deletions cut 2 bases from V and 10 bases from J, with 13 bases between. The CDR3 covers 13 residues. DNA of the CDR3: TGTGCCAGCAGTTTAGAGGCCCCCCTCGCGCAGTATTTT. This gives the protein CASSLEAPLAQYF.

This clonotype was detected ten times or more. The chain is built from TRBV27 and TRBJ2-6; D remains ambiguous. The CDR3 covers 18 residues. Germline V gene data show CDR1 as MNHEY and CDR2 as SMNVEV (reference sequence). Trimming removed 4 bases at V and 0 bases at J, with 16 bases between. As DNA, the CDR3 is TGTGCCAGCAGTTCCAATCCAGGCTCTAGCTCTGGGGCCAACGTCCTGACTTTC. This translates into CASSSNPGSSSGANVLTF.

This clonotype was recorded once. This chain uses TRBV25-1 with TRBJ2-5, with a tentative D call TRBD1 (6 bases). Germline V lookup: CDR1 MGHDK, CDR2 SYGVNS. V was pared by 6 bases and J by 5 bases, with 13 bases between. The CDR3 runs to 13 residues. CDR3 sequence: CASRQTGLETQYF. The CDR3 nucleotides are TGTGCCAGCAGGCAAACAGGGTTGGAGACCCAGTACTTC.

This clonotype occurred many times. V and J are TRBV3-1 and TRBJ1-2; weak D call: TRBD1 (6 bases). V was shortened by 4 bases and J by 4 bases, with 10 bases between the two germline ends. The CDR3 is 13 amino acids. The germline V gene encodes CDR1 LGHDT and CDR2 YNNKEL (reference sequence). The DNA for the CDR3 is TGTGCCAGCAGCCGACAGGACGGCTATGGCTACACCTTC. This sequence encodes CASSRQDGYGYTF.

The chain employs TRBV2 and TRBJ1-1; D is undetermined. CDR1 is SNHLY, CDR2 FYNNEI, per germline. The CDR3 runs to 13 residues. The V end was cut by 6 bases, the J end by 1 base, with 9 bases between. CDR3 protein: CASRDGPNTEAFF. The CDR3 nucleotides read TGTGCCAGCAGGGACGGCCCGAACACTGAAGCTTTCTTT.

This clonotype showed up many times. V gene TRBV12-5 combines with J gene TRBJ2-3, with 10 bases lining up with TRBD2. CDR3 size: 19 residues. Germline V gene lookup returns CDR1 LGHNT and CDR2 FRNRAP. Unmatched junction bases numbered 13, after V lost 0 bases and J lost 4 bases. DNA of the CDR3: TGTGCTAGTGGTTTGGTAACGAGCGGGGGGGCCTCGGTAGCAGATACGCAGTATTTT. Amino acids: CASGLVTSGGASVADTQYF.

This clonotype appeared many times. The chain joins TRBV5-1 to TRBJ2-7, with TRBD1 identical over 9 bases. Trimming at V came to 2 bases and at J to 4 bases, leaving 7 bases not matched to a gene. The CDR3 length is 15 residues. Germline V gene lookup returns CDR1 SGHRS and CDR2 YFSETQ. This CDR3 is CASSFGTGPTYEQYF. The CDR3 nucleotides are TGCGCCAGCAGCTTTGGGACAGGGCCCACTTACGAGCAGTACTTC.